One sample yielded the 30 T cell receptor beta chains listed below, sequenced in a study of T cells expressing NK-cell markers. TCRdb re-called the 5' RACE reads; every CDR3 protein appears as one record, without DNA. This sample carries a few hundred thousand distinct CDR3 sequences, with roughly 5.2% going to the ten biggest clones. Sequencing was performed on blood T cells: a sorted CD56 or NKG2C T cell subset, CD4+ or CD8+ T cells, or bulk PBMC T cells (not recorded which). These receptors all stem from a man aged 18 to 69 in good health.

V gene TRBV11-2 combines with J gene TRBJ2-7; the D call of TRBD1 rests on TCRdb alone, since no DNA is present to check it. Germline V lookup: CDR1 SGHAT, CDR2 FQNNGV. There are 14 residues in the CDR3. CDR3 in amino acids: CASSSGTGRLEQYF.

The chain carries TRBV28 and TRBJ1-3; TCRdb's D gene call, TRBD1, goes unchecked for lack of DNA. The CDR3 consists of 16 residues. The germline gives CDR1 MDHEN, CDR2 SYDVKM. CDR3 in amino acids: CASSFTGTVSGNTIYF.

The V call is TRBV25-1, the J call TRBJ2-5; the TCRdb D gene call, TRBD1, has no DNA to confirm it. The germline V gene has CDR1 MGHDK and CDR2 SYGVNS. CDR3 length: 14 residues. Here the CDR3 reads CASSEPGGVETQYF.

V usage is TRBV11-2 and J usage is TRBJ1-2; the D call of TRBD1 rests on TCRdb alone, since no DNA is present to check it. The V gene's germline CDR1 is SGHAT and CDR2 FQNNGV. The CDR3 is 16 residues long. The CDR3 is CASRGLKSLRNYGYTF.

The chain uses TRBV20-1 and TRBJ1-1; without DNA, the TCRdb call of TRBD1 cannot be checked. Germline V lookup: CDR1 DFQATT, CDR2 SNEGSKA (reference sequence). This CDR3 is built from 15 residues. CDR3 amino acids: CSAPQGGYRGTEAFF.

The rearrangement links TRBV18 to TRBJ1-4; absent DNA, TCRdb's TRBD1 call cannot be checked. Germline values: CDR1 KGHSH, CDR2 LQKENI. This CDR3 is 14 amino acids long. The CDR3 is CASSPRQGWEKLFF.

The chain has TRBV11-1 and TRBJ2-2; TCRdb returns TRBD2, unconfirmable since there is no DNA. The CDR3 runs to 18 residues. From germline, CDR1 is SGHAT and CDR2 FQDESV (reference sequence). The CDR3 reads CASSLVLAGRSNTGELFF.

The V call is TRBV20-1, the J call TRBJ2-5; TCRdb proposes TRBD2, but this gene call is untestable without DNA. Germline CDR1 reads DFQATT; CDR2 reads SNEGSKA (reference sequence). There are 15 residues in the CDR3. The CDR3: CSAREPRGGKETQYF.

V is TRBV3-1 and J is TRBJ1-3; absent DNA, TCRdb's TRBD1 call cannot be checked. CDR3 length: 18 amino acids. Per germline, CDR1 LGHDT and CDR2 YNNKEL (reference sequence). Here the CDR3 reads CASSQDYPRTGGWNTIYF.

The chain links TRBV20-1 to TRBJ1-6; TCRdb reports TRBD1, a call that lacks DNA to check it against. Germline V gene lookup returns CDR1 DFQATT and CDR2 SNEGSKA (reference sequence). This CDR3 has 16 amino acids. The chain's CDR3 is CSALLQATGGRSPLHF.

The chain couples TRBV21-1 to TRBJ2-5; no DNA is available, so the TRBD1 call from TCRdb remains unchecked. TRBV21-1 counts as a pseudogene. CDR3 length: 13 amino acids. The CDR3 sequence is CASSKRGWVTQYF.

This chain uses TRBV12-3 or TRBV12-4 with TRBJ2-1; TCRdb's D call, TRBD2, is unchecked because there is no DNA. This CDR3 is 12 amino acids long. The CDR3 reads CASRGGSVRQFF.

V is TRBV7-2 and J is TRBJ1-2; without DNA, the TCRdb call of TRBD1 cannot be checked. Looked up from germline, CDR1 is SGHTA and CDR2 is FQGNSA. This CDR3 has 13 residues. CDR3 amino acids: CASSRTGGNGYTF.

Here the CDR3 reads CASRGPGFNTEAFF. The genes are TRBV28 and TRBJ1-1; TCRdb names TRBD1, which stays unverified in the absence of DNA. CDR3 length equals 14 residues. The germline CDR1 and CDR2 sequences are MDHEN and SYDVKM. Variable domain in full (rest from reference TRBV28 and TRBJ1-1): DVKVTQSSRYLVKRTGEKVFLECVQDMDHENMFWYRQDPGLGLRLIYFSYDVKMKEKGDIPEGYSVSREKKERFSLILESASTNQTSMYLCASRGPGFNTEAFFGQGTRLTVV.

CDR3 protein: CASSTDSPIYGYTF. The chain is built from TRBV5-1 and TRBJ1-2; TCRdb designates TRBD1, a call that cannot be tested without DNA. The CDR3 contains 14 residues. In germline, CDR1 is SGHRS, CDR2 YFSETQ.

The chain couples TRBV29-1 to TRBJ2-1; TCRdb returns TRBD1, unconfirmable since there is no DNA. This CDR3 has 17 residues. The germline gives CDR1 SQVTM, CDR2 ANQGSEA. CDR3 region: CSVEVLPSDRVRNEQFF.

The genes are TRBV6-1 and TRBJ1-1. Germline V CDR1 and CDR2: MNHNS, SASEGT. The CDR3 loop spans 16 amino acids. This chain's CDR3 is CASSPQLGNLGTEAFF.

This chain joins TRBV5-1 and TRBJ2-6; TCRdb proposes TRBD2, but this gene call is untestable without DNA. The germline V gene encodes CDR1 SGHRS and CDR2 YFSETQ. The CDR3 is 19 residues long. The CDR3 region is CASSLGQVPSGSGANVLTF.

The V gene is TRBV7-8, the J gene TRBJ2-6; the D call from TCRdb, TRBD1, cannot be confirmed without DNA. Germline values: CDR1 SGHVS, CDR2 FQNEAQ. The CDR3 covers 16 residues. CDR3: CASSDGTGTGANVLTF. Drawing the rest from reference TRBV7-8 and TRBJ2-6, the complete variable domain is GAGVSQSPRYKVAKRGQDVALRCDPISGHVSLFWYQQALGQGPEFLTYFQNEAQLDKSGLPSDRFFAERPEGSVSTLKIQRTQQEDSAVYLCASSDGTGTGANVLTFGAGSRLTVL.

The chain employs TRBV6-6 and TRBJ2-1; TCRdb's D gene call, TRBD1, goes unchecked for lack of DNA. CDR1 MNHNY and CDR2 SVGAGI come from the germline V gene (reference sequence). The CDR3 consists of 13 residues. The CDR3 protein is CASGQGAFPEQFF.

The J gene is TRBJ1-2, the V gene TRBV6-1; TCRdb picks TRBD1, but there is no DNA to check that call. The CDR3 length is 15 residues. CDR1 and CDR2 from the germline V gene are MNHNS and SASEGT. This CDR3 reads CASRHRETSNYGYTF.

The chain is built from TRBV6-5 and TRBJ1-4; lacking DNA, the TRBD1 call made by TCRdb goes unchecked. The CDR3 contains 16 residues. The germline V gene encodes CDR1 MNHEY and CDR2 SVGAGI. CDR3 in amino acids: CASSYPRQGGNEKLFF.

The chain uses TRBV12-3 or TRBV12-4 and TRBJ2-3; TCRdb lists TRBD1, though no DNA is available to test this call. This CDR3 comprises 17 residues. CDR3 sequence: CASSFRGGHASTDTQYF.

V usage is TRBV7-3 and J usage is TRBJ1-1; the D call of TRBD1 rests on TCRdb alone, since no DNA is present to check it. This CDR3 has 13 amino acids. Looked up from germline, CDR1 is SGHTA and CDR2 is FQGTGA. CDR3 loop: CASSFTPGETAFF.

J is TRBJ2-3 and V is TRBV7-9; the D gene TCRdb calls, TRBD1, cannot be checked with no DNA. Germline CDR1 SEHNR, CDR2 FQNEAQ (reference sequence). The CDR3 sequence is 15 residues long. Here the CDR3 reads CASSQGQASTDTQYF.

The V and J genes are TRBV4-2 and TRBJ2-7; as DNA is missing, the TRBD2 call by TCRdb cannot be tested. Per germline, CDR1 LGHNA and CDR2 YNFKEQ. This CDR3 is 17 amino acids long. The CDR3 here is CASSPGTSGGGGIEQYF.

This chain connects TRBV6-1 to TRBJ1-1. The CDR3 is 16 residues long. CDR1 is MNHNS and CDR2 is SASEGT in the germline V gene. The CDR3 sequence is CASTTRSSGSSTEAFF.

The CDR3 reads CSARELLARGFRRETQYF. J is TRBJ2-5 and V is TRBV20-1; checking the TCRdb D call of TRBD2 is not possible without DNA. Germline V gene lookup returns CDR1 DFQATT and CDR2 SNEGSKA (reference sequence). The CDR3 runs to 18 residues.

The gene calls are TRBV27 and TRBJ2-7; TCRdb's D gene call, TRBD2, goes unchecked for lack of DNA. CDR3 length equals 13 residues. Germline-derived CDR1 and CDR2 are MNHEY and SMNVEV (reference sequence). CDR3 in amino acids: CATQRMAGYEQYF.

The rearrangement uses TRBV18 and TRBJ1-4; TCRdb picks TRBD1, but there is no DNA to check that call. Germline values: CDR1 KGHSH, CDR2 LQKENI. The length of the CDR3 is 13 residues. The CDR3 here is CASSRGLTEKLFF.